This is a list of T cell receptor beta chains from one sample in a study of Graves' ophthalmopathy and Graves' hyperthyroidism. In TCRdb, the multiplex PCR reads were re-called with MiXCR into one record per CDR3 protein. Altogether 210,000 or so distinct CDR3 sequences are present, about 32% being singletons, with the ten largest covering approximately 9.1%. The specimen sequenced was peripheral blood. These TCRs come from a man between 45 and 60 years old with Graves' ophthalmopathy. Both conserved end residues are part of each CDR3. Fields, in order: clone size, J gene, D gene, V gene, CDR3 protein, CDR3 DNA. A D gene is named only where the DNA matches it firmly. Expanded clones are given a class, and other clones once, few, many or no size at all.

- TRBJ2-7 TRBD2 TRBV6-5 CASSWTRAYEQYF TGTGCCAGCAGTTGGACTAGGGCCTACGAGCAGTACTTC
many TRBJ2-7 TRBD1 TRBV28 CASSSHKQGAGEQYF TGTGCCAGCAGTTCACATAAACAGGGGGCTGGAGAGCAGTACTTC
many TRBJ1-5 - TRBV28 CASSPWGGNQPQHF TGTGCCAGCAGCCCCTGGGGGGGCAATCAGCCCCAGCATTTT
once TRBJ1-2 - TRBV29-1 CSATWGTAYGYTF TGCAGCGCCACGTGGGGAACGGCCTATGGCTACACCTTC
many TRBJ2-7 TRBD2 TRBV6-5 CASSYSRLAGPYEQYF TGTGCCAGCAGTTACTCGAGGCTAGCGGGGCCCTACGAGCAGTACTTC
- TRBJ1-5 - TRBV6-2/TRBV6-3 CASGEIYRGNQPQHF TGTGCCAGCGGGGAGATCTATCGCGGCAATCAGCCCCAGCATTTT
- TRBJ1-2 TRBD1 TRBV7-2 CASSLPTSGTGLANYGYTF TGTGCCAGCAGCTTACCGACGTCCGGGACAGGGCTAGCTAACTATGGCTACACCTTC
- TRBJ2-7 TRBD2 TRBV6-2/TRBV6-3 CASSYSTRQGSGLAGPYEQYF TGTGCCAGCAGTTACTCAACTCGACAGGGCTCTGGTCTAGCGGGACCCTACGAGCAGTACTTC
- TRBJ1-1 - TRBV28 CASPGPTYSSTEAFF TGTGCCAGCCCGGGGCCCACCTATAGCTCCACTGAAGCTTTCTTT
many TRBJ2-2 - TRBV7-9 CASSFRQTNTGELFF TGTGCCAGCAGCTTTCGACAGACGAACACCGGGGAGCTGTTTTTT
- TRBJ2-5 - TRBV11-3 CASRRWDQETQYF TGTGCCAGCAGACGATGGGACCAAGAGACCCAGTACTTC
- TRBJ1-1 TRBD1 TRBV11-2 CASSRPTGGSGWTEAFF TGTGCCAGCAGCCGACCTACAGGGGGATCAGGATGGACTGAAGCTTTCTTT
once TRBJ2-6 - TRBV2 CASSDRGPGANVLTF TGTGCCAGCAGTGACCGGGGGCCTGGGGCCAACGTCCTGACTTTC
- TRBJ1-6 - TRBV7-2 CASSLAATGGGIFPLHF TGTGCCAGCAGCTTAGCCGCAACGGGTGGCGGGATTTTCCCCCTCCACTTT
- TRBJ1-1 - TRBV19 CASSILDANGEAFF TGTGCCAGTAGTATACTCGACGCCAATGGTGAAGCTTTCTTT
many TRBJ2-2 TRBD2 TRBV12-3/TRBV12-4 CASSSGLAVKTGELFF TGTGCCAGCAGTTCGGGACTAGCGGTAAAAACCGGGGAGCTGTTTTTT
- TRBJ2-2 - TRBV6-5 CASSFLAGTGELFF TGTGCCAGCAGTTTTCTAGCAGGCACCGGGGAGCTGTTTTTT
many TRBJ2-5 - TRBV27 CASSFGVEETQYF TGTGCCAGCAGTTTCGGGGTGGAGGAGACCCAGTACTTC
many TRBJ2-2 - TRBV19 CASIHSNTGELFF TGTGCCAGTATTCACAGTAACACCGGGGAGCTGTTTTTT
many TRBJ1-4 - TRBV2 CASSQQRGNEKLFF TGTGCCAGCAGCCAGCAGCGGGGTAATGAAAAACTGTTTTTT
many TRBJ2-2 TRBD2 TRBV5-1 CASSLSWEGLTANTGELFF TGCGCCAGCAGCTTGTCATGGGAGGGACTAACCGCGAACACCGGGGAGCTGTTTTTT
many TRBJ2-7 - TRBV11-2 CASSGPLTYEQYF TGTGCCAGCAGCGGGCCATTGACCTACGAGCAGTACTTC
many TRBJ2-6 - TRBV6-5 CASSSGRSGANVLTF TGTGCCAGCAGTTCAGGGCGCTCTGGGGCCAACGTCCTGACTTTC
many TRBJ2-5 - TRBV4-1 CASSQGGGRETQYF TGCGCCAGCAGCCAAGGAGGGGGTCGAGAGACCCAGTACTTC
- TRBJ1-1 - TRBV30 CAYTQELVTEAFF TGTGCCTATACCCAGGAGTTGGTCACTGAAGCTTTCTTT
many TRBJ1-1 - TRBV12-3/TRBV12-4 CASSLLGHSEAFF TGTGCCAGCAGTTTACTGGGGCATAGTGAAGCTTTCTTT
many TRBJ1-5 - TRBV12-3/TRBV12-4 CASSYGRDVNQPQHF TGTGCCAGCAGTTATGGCAGGGACGTCAATCAGCCCCAGCATTTT
many TRBJ2-7 TRBD1 TRBV6-1 CASSVGTAYEQYF TGTGCCAGCAGTGTAGGGACAGCCTACGAGCAGTACTTC
many TRBJ2-5 - TRBV6-1 CASSEAWRVGETQYF TGTGCCAGCAGTGAAGCTTGGAGGGTGGGAGAGACCCAGTACTTC
many TRBJ2-5 TRBD1 TRBV6-5 CASRPTGLETQYF TGTGCCAGCAGGCCGACAGGGTTGGAGACCCAGTACTTC
few TRBJ2-7 TRBD1 TRBV15 CATSRDSIHRGNYEQYF TGTGCCACCAGCAGAGATTCAATACACAGGGGGAACTACGAGCAGTACTTC
many TRBJ2-2 - TRBV6-1 CASMGPNTGELFF TGTGCCAGCATGGGACCGAACACCGGGGAGCTGTTTTTT
many TRBJ2-7 TRBD1 TRBV28 CASSLHGTGPHEQYF TGTGCCAGCAGTCTACACGGGACAGGGCCCCACGAGCAGTACTTC
- TRBJ2-7 - TRBV14 CASSRQGYIEQYF TGTGCCAGCAGCCGCCAGGGTTATATCGAGCAGTACTTC
many TRBJ2-2 TRBD1 TRBV9 CASSSRDRGSYTGELFF TGTGCCAGCAGCTCCCGGGACAGGGGGTCTTACACCGGGGAGCTGTTTTTT
many TRBJ2-2 TRBD2 TRBV12-3/TRBV12-4 CASSMGLAGGVGELFF TGTGCCAGCAGTATGGGACTAGCGGGAGGAGTCGGGGAGCTGTTTTTT
- TRBJ2-7 TRBD1 TRBV28 CASSSGTGGGYEQYF TGTGCCAGCAGTTCCGGGACAGGGGGCGGTTACGAGCAGTACTTC
many TRBJ1-6 - TRBV19 CASSAGTANSPLHF TGTGCCAGTAGTGCGGGGACCGCCAATTCACCCCTCCACTTT
many TRBJ1-5 - TRBV6-2/TRBV6-3 CASSYGPNQPQHF TGTGCCAGCAGTTACGGGCCGAATCAGCCCCAGCATTTT
many TRBJ2-7 - TRBV12-5 CASGSQLGYEQYF TGTGCTAGTGGTTCCCAACTGGGATACGAGCAGTACTTC
many TRBJ2-7 - TRBV6-2/TRBV6-3 CAIEAEGYEQYF TGTGCCATCGAAGCGGAGGGCTACGAGCAGTACTTC